This TCR beta chain is from a study of cytomegalovirus exposure and HLA in healthy donors. PCR involved 60 Vbeta and 13 Jbeta primers. Authors' methods: The authors later counted about 80 million unique TCR beta chains, some 11 million of them shared. TCRdb's table, derived via immunoSEQ multiplex PCR, lists solely in-frame clones and lacks some. The DNA gave D and trimming, while V, J and clone size come from that table. The sample consists of approximately 100,000 clones, approximately 76% of them appearing once. Study-wide findings and caveats: Productive status was seen about 87% or about 30% of the time for most TCR beta V segments in an earlier analysis. For TCR beta chains, V- and J-gene trimming was later linked to a missense DCLRE1C variant.

The CDR3 is 16 amino acids. J was trimmed by 4 bases and V by 5 bases; bases with no gene match: 8. CDR1 and CDR2 from the germline V gene are MNHEY and SMNVEV (reference sequence). Details on this clone: Antigen: not known.

Material: PBMCs. This TCR was recovered from a woman between 50 and 59 years old in good health and CMV-seropositive. V and J are TRBV27 and TRBJ2-1, with TRBD1 matching 10 bases. The CDR3 loop is CASSLSGTGAYNEQFF. DNA for the CDR3: TGTGCCAGCAGTCTCTCCGGGACAGGGGCTTACAATGAGCAGTTCTTC.